A selection of T cell receptor beta chains follows, all from one sample in a study of blood T cell repertoires in COVID-19. Assay used: immunoSEQ multiplex PCR; TCRdb lists only in-frame clones, some missing. The sample contains roughly 700,000 clones, 70% to 90% of which appear only once. Sequenced material: peripheral blood. Receptors were obtained from a young woman with acute or convalescent COVID-19. Each CDR3 is given with its conserved first and last residue. Fields, in order: J gene, V gene, CDR3 protein.

TRBJ1-4 TRBV29-1 CSASGQGNEKLFF
TRBJ1-3 TRBV11-2 CASSLVVGLHSGNTIYF
TRBJ2-5 TRBV12-5 CASGLILETQYF
TRBJ1-2 TRBV30 CAWDRGDFYYGYTF
TRBJ2-7 TRBV4-1 CASSQGAKAYEQYF
TRBJ1-1 TRBV15 CATSTLTGRQMNTEAFF
TRBJ1-1 TRBV14 CASSQENRGPENTEAFF
TRBJ2-6 TRBV5-1 CASSFGEAGANVLTF
TRBJ2-7 TRBV27 CASSLTTDLYEQYF
TRBJ1-1 TRBV9 CASSVATGGAEAFF
TRBJ1-1 TRBV19 CASSIEGAGTEAFF
TRBJ1-6 TRBV6-5 CASISGLVSPLHF
TRBJ2-2 TRBV5-1 CASSPGDRATGELFF
TRBJ1-2 TRBV5-1 CASSQLTGNYGYTF
TRBJ1-6 TRBV4-2 CASSQELSSYNSPLHF
TRBJ2-1 TRBV6-2/TRBV6-3 CASSYSTAGAYNEQFF
TRBJ1-6 TRBV27 CASRPSGTTFSYNSPLHF
TRBJ1-5 TRBV7-9 CASSPQGINQPQHF
TRBJ2-6 TRBV2 CASSVFRGRVAGANVLTF
TRBJ1-4 TRBV28 CASSLRDSVATNEKLFF
TRBJ2-7 TRBV4-1 CASSQDRGYEQYF
TRBJ2-5 TRBV11-2 CASSSGPQTQYF
TRBJ1-1 TRBV3-1/TRBV3-2 CASSQSKNTEAFF